The sequence of this T cell receptor (beta chain) was determined in a study of T-cell reconstitution after alpha-beta-depleted transplantation in children. Study-level results: T-cell counts and diversity at one year post-transplant came mainly from newly produced T cells. Expanded graft clones numbering several hundred reportedly gave rise to alpha-beta T cells about two months after transplant. TCRbeta diversity was high at day 60 in some patients (a result of surviving recipient T cells and thymic progenitors).

As regards this clonotype: Its matching antigen is unknown.

Germline trimming cut 5 bases from V and 5 bases from J; bases unmatched to any gene: 17. The CDR3 consists of 18 residues. CDR1 and CDR2 from the germline V gene are MNHNS and SASEGT. Researchers prepared the TCRbeta library using unique molecular identifiers, the study reports. One entry per CDR3 protein, called by TCRdb with MiXCR from the PCR reads. The data show around 600,000 distinct CDR3 sequences, roughly 23% seen once. This sample comprised PBMCs, mostly from graft donor cells, obtained 360 days after TCRalphabeta/CD19-depleted stem cell transplant. The J gene is TRBJ2-7, the V gene TRBV6-1; 11 positions agree with TRBD2. The receptor's source is a boy in the first two years of life who had a stem cell transplant for acute myeloid leukemia, so the T cells may come from the graft donor. CDR3 bases: TGTGCCAGCAGTATCTGGGGTAGCGGGGGGGCCCTGGTTCACGAGCAGTACTTC. Amino acid sequence: CASSIWGSGGALVHEQYF.